A selection of T cell receptor beta chains follows, all from one sample in a study of shared clonotypes between healthy human individuals. Data came from immunoSEQ multiplex PCR; TCRdb stores just in-frame clones and leaves some out. Here the sample spans over a million clones, approximately 98% being singletons. The specimen was naive CD4+ T cells sorted from blood. The source of these receptors is a man in his thirties or forties in good health. Each CDR3 is given with its conserved first and last residue.

V gene	J gene	CDR3 protein
TRBV18	TRBJ2-1	CASSPGTTRPDVDNEQFF
TRBV5-1	TRBJ2-1	CASSPLAALNEQFF
TRBV5-1	TRBJ2-5	CASSLGMTETQYF
TRBV19	TRBJ2-5	CASSSGTGRQETQYF
TRBV5-1	TRBJ2-7	CASSLGASGYTYEQYF
TRBV5-1	TRBJ2-1	CASSIVPPYNEQFF
TRBV29-1	TRBJ1-5	CSVQGGRDQPQHF
TRBV5-1	TRBJ1-3	CASSLAGSSGNTIYF
TRBV18	TRBJ1-4	CASSAPGITNEKLFF
TRBV5-4	TRBJ2-1	CASSKVGEQFF
TRBV10-1	TRBJ2-5	CASSESLQETQYF
TRBV2	TRBJ2-7	CASRAGTGGSVQYF
TRBV5-6	TRBJ2-3	CASTTGNRGDTQYF
TRBV5-4	TRBJ2-3	CASSLEVQDTQYF
TRBV6-5	TRBJ1-2	CASSPQGLDGYTF
TRBV29-1	TRBJ1-1	CSVRTGYSGTEAFF
TRBV6-1	TRBJ2-5	CASSEGGLVWETQYF
TRBV5-8	TRBJ2-7	CASSLGWRAEQYF
TRBV27	TRBJ1-1	CASSYGPEAFF
TRBV18	TRBJ2-3	CASSPGFTDTQYF
TRBV28	TRBJ2-1	CASSLRYEQFF
TRBV25-1	TRBJ1-2	CASTGPVGYGYTF
TRBV30	TRBJ1-4	CAWSKGFTATNEKLFF
TRBV19	TRBJ1-5	CASILTGANQPQHF
TRBV10-2	TRBJ2-2	CASMKARGTGELFF
TRBV2	TRBJ2-7	CASTPTAVEQYF
TRBV5-6	TRBJ1-2	CASSLQGPYGYTF
TRBV27	TRBJ2-3	CATKPGPIADTQYF
TRBV15	TRBJ1-4	CATSRLNEKLFF
TRBV18	TRBJ2-2	CASSPKREAGELFF
TRBV4-3	TRBJ2-7	CASSQGLAGGANYEQYF
TRBV7-2	TRBJ2-1	CASSFGPLLYNEQFF
TRBV7-6	TRBJ1-1	CASSLKGQHTEAFF
TRBV9	TRBJ2-7	CASSAALGGEQYF
TRBV19	TRBJ1-5	CASSPTGEQPQHF